The source of this TCR beta chain is a study of T-cell memory formation after mild COVID-19 (dated by TCRdb to 2020 to 2023). About the full investigation: TCR sequence clusters from the two donors were found to be largely donor specific. Two young, previously healthy adult volunteers, one female and one male, were included in the cohort. In a couple of donors, T-cell clones that expanded and contracted after mild COVID-19 were tracked by sequencing TCRalpha and TCRbeta repertoires over time. Summary of the overall study and its limitations: Some responding clones were detected in pre-infection memory, suggesting pre-existing cross-reactive memory T cells joined the SARS-CoV-2 response. Contracting CD4+ clones were located mainly in the CM and EM memory subsets, whereas CD8+ clones were found to be enriched in EMRA. SARS-CoV-2 specificity was not confirmed for the second-wave clones peaking on day 37. Only a couple of mild cases were covered in the study, and larger cohorts including severe cases with pre-infection samples were considered necessary. Clones contracting from day 15 to 85 had balanced CD4/CD8 phenotypes, while a second wave expanding from day 15 to 37 was biased towards CD4+.

From the cysteine up to the phenylalanine, the CDR3 has a length of 13 residues. The kept DNA is CDR3 alone, 39 bases in frame from the first base. A distance of 5 bases separates the germline ends of V and J, which lose 0 bases and 7 bases respectively. Looking up the germline V gene (reference sequence) yields CDR1 SGHKS and CDR2 YYEKEE. The sequencer listed for this sample is Illumina NovaSeq 6000. TCRalpha and TCRbeta cDNA libraries were built by 5'RACE with constant-segment primers, adding sample barcodes and unique molecular identifiers. RNA was extracted from every sample with Trizol reagent. Library amplification was performed in two PCR steps, and a second sample barcode and Illumina TruSeq adapters were introduced in the second step. Libraries were sequenced on an Illumina NovaSeq with 2 x 150 bp paired-end reads. Under the source paper's analysis protocol: Demultiplexing of reads and collapsing into UMI-guided consensus sequences were performed with migec v1.2.7. With mixcr v2.1.11, UMI consensuses were aligned to TRA and TRB V and J templates and assembled into clonotypes. A clonotype was counted as expanded or contracted only when both edgeR and NoisET called the clonotype significant, with the noise models trained on biological replicates. For edgeR calls, the cutoffs were a false discovery rate-adjusted p below 0.01 and a log2 fold-change threshold of 1. As an exploratory analysis of dynamics, max-normalized trajectories of the 1000 most abundant clonotypes were examined with PCA combined with hierarchical clustering. Separately sequenced CD4+ and CD8+ repertoires were used to assign the CD4 or CD8 phenotype of responding clones. In-frame beta chains were kept once TCRdb had trimmed the public reads at Q25 with fastp and called clones with MiXCR. Each CDR3 protein appears once, grouped with its most common genes and DNA. These V and J calls are TCRdb output, not the study's own analysis. Across this sample there are roughly 620,000 distinct CDR3 sequences, with about a sixth seen only once. Around 12% of the sample rests with the top ten.

PBMCs were isolated by Ficoll-Paque density gradient centrifugation. A word on this clonotype: It lacks a known antigen. No base qualities exist here, and no much larger clone lies one base off it.

This TCR was sampled from an adult woman who had mild COVID-19 (a few samples of this study predate the infection). The sample titles of this study are shuffled in the database, so cell type and time point are left out; the donor was told from shared clones. What was sequenced was PBMCs or a T cell subset sorted from them (not recorded which). The sequence links TRBV5-5 to TRBJ1-6, with no D gene named confidently. In nucleotides, the sequence is TGTGCCAGCAGCTTGGAACCCAATTCACCCCTCCACTTT. Translated, this is CASSLEPNSPLHF.